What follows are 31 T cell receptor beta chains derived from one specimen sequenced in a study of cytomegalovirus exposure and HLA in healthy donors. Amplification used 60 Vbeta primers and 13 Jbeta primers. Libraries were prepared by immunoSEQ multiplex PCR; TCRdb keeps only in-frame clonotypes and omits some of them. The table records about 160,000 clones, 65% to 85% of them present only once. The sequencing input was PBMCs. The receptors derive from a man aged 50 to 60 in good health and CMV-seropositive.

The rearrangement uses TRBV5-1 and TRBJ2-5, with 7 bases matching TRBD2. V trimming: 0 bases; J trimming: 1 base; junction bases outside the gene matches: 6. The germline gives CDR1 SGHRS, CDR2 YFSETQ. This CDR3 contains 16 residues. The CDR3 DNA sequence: TGCGCCAGCAGCTTGGTCCCCCGGACTAGCCAAGAGACCCAGTACTTC. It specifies CASSLVPRTSQETQYF.

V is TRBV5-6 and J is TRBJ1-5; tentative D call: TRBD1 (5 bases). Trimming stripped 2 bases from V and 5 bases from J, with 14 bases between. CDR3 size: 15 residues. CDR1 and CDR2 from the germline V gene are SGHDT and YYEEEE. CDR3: CASSLRPGGDQPQHF. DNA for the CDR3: TGTGCCAGCAGCTTACGTCCGGGGGGTGATCAGCCCCAGCATTTT.

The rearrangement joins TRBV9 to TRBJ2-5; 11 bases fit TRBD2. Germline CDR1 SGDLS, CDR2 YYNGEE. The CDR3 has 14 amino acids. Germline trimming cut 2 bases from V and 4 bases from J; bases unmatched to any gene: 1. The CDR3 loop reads CASSVLAGGETQYF. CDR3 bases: TGTGCCAGCAGCGTCCTAGCGGGAGGAGAGACCCAGTACTTC. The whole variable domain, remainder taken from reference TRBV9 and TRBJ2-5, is DSGVTQTPKHLITATGQRVTLRCSPRSGDLSVYWYQQSLDQGLQFLIQYYNGEERAKGNILERFSAQQFPDLHSELNLSSLELGDSALYFCASSVLAGGETQYFGPGTRLLVL.

The CDR3 region is CASSLFPGDTEAFF. The DNA of the CDR3 is TGTGCCAGCAGCTTGTTCCCAGGGGACACTGAAGCTTTCTTT. This chain links TRBV7-9 with TRBJ1-1, with D perhaps TRBD1 (6 bases). CDR1 SEHNR and CDR2 FQNEAQ come from the germline V gene (reference sequence). The CDR3 has 14 amino acids. Trimming took 3 bases from V and 3 from J, leaving 11 bases between them. Based on the CDR3 plus reference TRBV7-9 and TRBJ1-1, the full variable domain is DTGVSQNPRHKITKRGQNVTFRCDPISEHNRLYWYRQTLGQGPEFLTYFQNEAQLEKSRLLSDRFSAERPKGSFSTLEIQRTEQGDSAMYLCASSLFPGDTEAFFGQGTRLTVV.

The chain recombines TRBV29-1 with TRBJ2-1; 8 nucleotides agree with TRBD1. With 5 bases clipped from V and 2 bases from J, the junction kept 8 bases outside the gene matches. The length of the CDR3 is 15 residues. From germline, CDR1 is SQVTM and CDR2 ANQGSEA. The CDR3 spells CSVPSPDRAYNEQFF. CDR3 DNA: TGCAGCGTTCCAAGCCCGGACAGGGCCTACAATGAGCAGTTCTTC.

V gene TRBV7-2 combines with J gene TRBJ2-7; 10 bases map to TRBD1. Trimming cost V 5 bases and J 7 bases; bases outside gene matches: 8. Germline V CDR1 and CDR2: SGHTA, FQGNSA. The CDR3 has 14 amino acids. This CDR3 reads CASSQRQGAEEQYF. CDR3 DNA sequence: TGTGCCAGCAGCCAACGACAGGGGGCGGAGGAGCAGTACTTC.

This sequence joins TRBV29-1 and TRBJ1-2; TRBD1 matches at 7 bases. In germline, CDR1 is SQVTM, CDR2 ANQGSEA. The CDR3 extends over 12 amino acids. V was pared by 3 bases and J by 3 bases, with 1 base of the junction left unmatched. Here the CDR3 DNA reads TGCAGCGTTGAGGGACAGTACTATGGCTACACCTTC. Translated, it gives CSVEGQYYGYTF.

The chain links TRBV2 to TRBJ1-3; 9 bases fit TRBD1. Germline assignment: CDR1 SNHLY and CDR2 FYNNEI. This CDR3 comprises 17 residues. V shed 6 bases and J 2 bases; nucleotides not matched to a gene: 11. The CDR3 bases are TGTGCCAGCAGCCCCCCGGGACAGGGACGGACTGGAAACACCATATATTTT. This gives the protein CASSPPGQGRTGNTIYF.

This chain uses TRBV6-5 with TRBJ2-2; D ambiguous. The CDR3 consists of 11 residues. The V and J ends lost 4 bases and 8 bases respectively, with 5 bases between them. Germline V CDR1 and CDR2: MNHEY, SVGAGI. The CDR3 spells CASSSQGELFF. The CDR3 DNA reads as TGTGCCAGCAGTTCCCAGGGGGAGCTGTTTTTT.

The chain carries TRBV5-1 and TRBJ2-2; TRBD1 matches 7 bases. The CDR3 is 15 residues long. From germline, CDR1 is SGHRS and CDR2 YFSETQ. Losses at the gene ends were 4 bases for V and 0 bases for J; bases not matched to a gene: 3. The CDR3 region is CASSPGTANTGELFF. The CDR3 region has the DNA TGCGCCAGCAGCCCGGGGACAGCGAACACCGGGGAGCTGTTTTTT.

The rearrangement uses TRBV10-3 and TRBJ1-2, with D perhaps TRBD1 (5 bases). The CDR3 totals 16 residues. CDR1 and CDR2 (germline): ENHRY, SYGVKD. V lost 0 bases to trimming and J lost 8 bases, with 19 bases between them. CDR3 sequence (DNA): TGTGCCATCAGTGAGTCCCTTCTTTCAGGACAAACGGGCTACACCTTC. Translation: CAISESLLSGQTGYTF.

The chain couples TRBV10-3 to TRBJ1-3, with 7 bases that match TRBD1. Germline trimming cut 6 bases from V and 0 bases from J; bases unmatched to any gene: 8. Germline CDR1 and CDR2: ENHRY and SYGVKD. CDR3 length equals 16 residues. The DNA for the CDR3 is TGTGCCATCAGCAGGGGGACGACGCTCTCTGGAAACACCATATATTTT. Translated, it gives CAISRGTTLSGNTIYF.

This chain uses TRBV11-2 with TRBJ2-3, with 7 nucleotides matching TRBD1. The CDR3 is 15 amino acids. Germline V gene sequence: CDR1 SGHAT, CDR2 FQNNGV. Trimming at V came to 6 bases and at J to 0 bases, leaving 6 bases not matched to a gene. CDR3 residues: CASSDPGQSTDTQYF. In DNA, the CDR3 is TGTGCCAGCAGTGACCCGGGACAGAGCACAGATACGCAGTATTTT. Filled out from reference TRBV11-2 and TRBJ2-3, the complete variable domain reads EAGVAQSPRYKIIEKRQSVAFWCNPISGHATLYWYQQILGQGPKLLIQFQNNGVVDDSQLPKDRFSAERLKGVDSTLKIQPAKLEDSAVYLCASSDPGQSTDTQYFGPGTRLTVL.

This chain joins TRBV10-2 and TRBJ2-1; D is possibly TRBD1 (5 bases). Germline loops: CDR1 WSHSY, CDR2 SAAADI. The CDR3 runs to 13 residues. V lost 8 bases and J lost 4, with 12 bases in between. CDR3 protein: CASVAGIYNEQFF. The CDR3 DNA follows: TGCGCCAGCGTGGCAGGGATATACAATGAGCAGTTCTTC.

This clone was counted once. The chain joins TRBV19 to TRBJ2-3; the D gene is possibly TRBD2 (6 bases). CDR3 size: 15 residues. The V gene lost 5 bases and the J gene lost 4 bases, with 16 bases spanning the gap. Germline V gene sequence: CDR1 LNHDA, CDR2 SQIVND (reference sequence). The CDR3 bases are TGTGCCAGTAGTTCGGGCCTTACGGGGGCAGATACGCAGTATTTT. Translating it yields CASSSGLTGADTQYF. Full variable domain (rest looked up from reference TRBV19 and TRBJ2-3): DGGITQSPKYLFRKEGQNVTLSCEQNLNHDAMYWYRQDPGQGLRLIYYSQIVNDFQKGDIAEGYSVSREKKESFPLTVTSAQKNPTAFYLCASSSGLTGADTQYFGPGTRLTVL.

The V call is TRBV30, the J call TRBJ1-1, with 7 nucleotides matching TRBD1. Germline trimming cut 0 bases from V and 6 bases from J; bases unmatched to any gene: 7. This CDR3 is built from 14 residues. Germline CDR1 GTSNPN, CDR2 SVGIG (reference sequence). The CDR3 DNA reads TGTGCCTGGAGTGTAGATAAGGGGGCTGCTGAAGCTTTCTTT. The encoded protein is CAWSVDKGAAEAFF.

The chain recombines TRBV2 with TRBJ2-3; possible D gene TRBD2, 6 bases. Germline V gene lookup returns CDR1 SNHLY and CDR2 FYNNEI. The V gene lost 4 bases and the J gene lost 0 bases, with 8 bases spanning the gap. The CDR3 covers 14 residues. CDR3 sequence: CASSGLASTDTQYF. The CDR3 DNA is TGTGCCAGCAGTGGCCTAGCGAGCACAGATACGCAGTATTTT.

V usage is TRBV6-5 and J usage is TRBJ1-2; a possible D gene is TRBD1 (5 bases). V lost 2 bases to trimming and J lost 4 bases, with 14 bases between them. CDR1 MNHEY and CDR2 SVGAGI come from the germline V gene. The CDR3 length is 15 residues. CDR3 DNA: TGTGCCAGCAGTTACGGCCCCGGGGGGTCCTATGGCTACACCTTC. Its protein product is CASSYGPGGSYGYTF.

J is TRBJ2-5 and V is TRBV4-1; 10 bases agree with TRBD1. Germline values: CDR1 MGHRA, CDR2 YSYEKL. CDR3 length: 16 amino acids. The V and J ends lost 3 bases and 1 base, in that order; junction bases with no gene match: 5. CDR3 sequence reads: CASSQRRTGGQETQYF. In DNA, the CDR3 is TGCGCCAGCAGCCAGAGACGGACAGGGGGCCAAGAGACCCAGTACTTC.

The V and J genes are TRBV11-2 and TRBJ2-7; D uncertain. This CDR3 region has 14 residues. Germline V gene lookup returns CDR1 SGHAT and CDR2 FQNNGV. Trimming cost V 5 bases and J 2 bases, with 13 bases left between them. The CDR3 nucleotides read TGTGCCAGCAGCCGTAGCCTTGCCGCCTACGAGCAGTACTTC. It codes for CASSRSLAAYEQYF.

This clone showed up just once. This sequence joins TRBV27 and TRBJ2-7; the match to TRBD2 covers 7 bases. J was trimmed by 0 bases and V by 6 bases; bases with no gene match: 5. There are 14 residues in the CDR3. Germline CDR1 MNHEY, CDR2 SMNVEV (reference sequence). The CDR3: CASRAGSGSYEQYF. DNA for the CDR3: TGTGCCAGCAGAGCGGGATCCGGCTCCTACGAGCAGTACTTC.

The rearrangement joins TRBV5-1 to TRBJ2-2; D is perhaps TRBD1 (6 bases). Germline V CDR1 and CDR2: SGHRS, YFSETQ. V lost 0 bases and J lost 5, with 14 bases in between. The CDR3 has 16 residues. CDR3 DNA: TGCGCCAGCAGCTTGGACTGGCCAGGGGCTACCGGGGAGCTGTTTTTT. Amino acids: CASSLDWPGATGELFF.

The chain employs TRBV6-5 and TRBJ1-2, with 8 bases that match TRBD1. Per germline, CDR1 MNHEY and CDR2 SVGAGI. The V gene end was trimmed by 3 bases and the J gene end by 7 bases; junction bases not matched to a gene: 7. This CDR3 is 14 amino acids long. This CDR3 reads CASSYRAGGGGYTF. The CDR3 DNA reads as TGTGCCAGCAGTTATAGGGCAGGGGGCGGTGGCTACACCTTC.

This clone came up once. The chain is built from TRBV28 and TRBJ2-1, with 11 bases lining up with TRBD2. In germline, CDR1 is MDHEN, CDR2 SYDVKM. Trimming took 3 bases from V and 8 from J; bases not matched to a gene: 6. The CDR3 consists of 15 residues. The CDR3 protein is CASSFGASGRYEQFF. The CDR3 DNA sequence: TGTGCCAGCAGTTTCGGGGCTAGCGGGAGGTATGAGCAGTTCTTC. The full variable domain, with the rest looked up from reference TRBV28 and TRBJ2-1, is DVKVTQSSRYLVKRTGEKVFLECVQDMDHENMFWYRQDPGLGLRLIYFSYDVKMKEKGDIPEGYSVSREKKERFSLILESASTNQTSMYLCASSFGASGRYEQFFGPGTRLTVL.

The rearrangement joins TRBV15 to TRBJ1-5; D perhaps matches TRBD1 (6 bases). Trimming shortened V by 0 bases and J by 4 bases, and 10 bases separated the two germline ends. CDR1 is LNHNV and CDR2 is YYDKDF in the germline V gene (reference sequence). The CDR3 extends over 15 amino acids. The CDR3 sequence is CATSRDGQTNQPQHF. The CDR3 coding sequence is TGTGCCACCAGCAGAGATGGACAGACTAATCAGCCCCAGCATTTT.

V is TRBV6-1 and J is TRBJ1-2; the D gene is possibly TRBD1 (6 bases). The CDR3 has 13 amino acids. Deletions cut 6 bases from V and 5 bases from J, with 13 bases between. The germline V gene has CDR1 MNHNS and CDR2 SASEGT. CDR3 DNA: TGTGCCAGCAGAACACCAGGGGATTATGGCTACACCTTC. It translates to CASRTPGDYGYTF.

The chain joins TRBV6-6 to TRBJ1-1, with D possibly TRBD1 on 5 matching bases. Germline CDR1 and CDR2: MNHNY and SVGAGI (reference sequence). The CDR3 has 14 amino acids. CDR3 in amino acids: CATWMTVMNTEAFF. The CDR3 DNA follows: TGTGCGACATGGATGACAGTCATGAACACTGAAGCTTTCTTT.

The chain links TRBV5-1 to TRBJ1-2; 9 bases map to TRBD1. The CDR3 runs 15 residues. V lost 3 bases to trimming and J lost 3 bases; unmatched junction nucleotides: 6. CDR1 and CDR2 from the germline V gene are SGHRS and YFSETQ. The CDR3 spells CASSSPGQGDYGYTF. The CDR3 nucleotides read TGCGCCAGCAGCTCCCCGGGACAGGGAGACTATGGCTACACCTTC.

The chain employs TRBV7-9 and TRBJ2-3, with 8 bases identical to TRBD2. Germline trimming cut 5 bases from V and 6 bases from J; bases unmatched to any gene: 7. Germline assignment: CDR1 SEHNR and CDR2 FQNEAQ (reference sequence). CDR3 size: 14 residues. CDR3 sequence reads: CASSQGPGGDTQYF. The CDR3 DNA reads TGTGCCAGCAGCCAAGGTCCGGGAGGGGATACGCAGTATTTT.

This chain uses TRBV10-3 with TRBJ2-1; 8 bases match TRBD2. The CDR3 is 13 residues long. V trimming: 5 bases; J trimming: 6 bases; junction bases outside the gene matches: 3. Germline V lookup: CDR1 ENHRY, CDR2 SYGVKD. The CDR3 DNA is TGTGCCATCAGTCCGGGACTAGTCAATGAGCAGTTCTTC. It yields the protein CAISPGLVNEQFF.

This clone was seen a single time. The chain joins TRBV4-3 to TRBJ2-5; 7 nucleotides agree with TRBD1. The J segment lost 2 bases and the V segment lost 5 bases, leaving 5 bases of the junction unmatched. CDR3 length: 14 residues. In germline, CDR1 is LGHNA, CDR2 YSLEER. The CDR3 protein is CASSFRDRQETQYF. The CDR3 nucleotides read TGCGCCAGCAGCTTCCGGGACAGACAAGAGACCCAGTACTTC.